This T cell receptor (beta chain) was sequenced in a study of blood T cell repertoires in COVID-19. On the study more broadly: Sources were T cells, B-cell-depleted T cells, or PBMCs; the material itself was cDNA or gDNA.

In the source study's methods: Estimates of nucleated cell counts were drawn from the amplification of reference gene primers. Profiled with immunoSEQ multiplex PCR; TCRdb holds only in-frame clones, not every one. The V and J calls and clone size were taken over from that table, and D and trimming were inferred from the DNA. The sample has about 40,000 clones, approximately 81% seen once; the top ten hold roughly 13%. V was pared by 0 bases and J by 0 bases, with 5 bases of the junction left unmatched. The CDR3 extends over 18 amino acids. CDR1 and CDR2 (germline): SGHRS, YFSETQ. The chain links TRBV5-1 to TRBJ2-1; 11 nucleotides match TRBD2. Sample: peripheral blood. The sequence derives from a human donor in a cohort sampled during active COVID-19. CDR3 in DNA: TGCGCCAGCAGCTTGGTCCCTAGCGGGGGGTCCTCCTACAATGAGCAGTTCTTC. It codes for CASSLVPSGGSSYNEQFF.